Listed below are T cell receptor beta chains from one sample, sequenced in a study of blood T cell repertoires in COVID-19. Produced via immunoSEQ multiplex PCR; TCRdb's table is partial and in-frame only. The data show about 240,000 clones, about 87% seen once. Sequenced sample: PBMCs or T cells enriched from blood (not recorded which). The source of these receptors is a woman aged 30 to 39 with acute COVID-19. Both conserved end residues are part of each CDR3. Each record gives: clone size, V gene, D gene, J gene, CDR3 DNA, CDR3 protein. The D gene is left open where the match is weak. Clone size is shown for a subset of rows, as once, few, many or a class of expanded clone.

-	TRBV18	-	TRBJ2-5	TGTGCCAGCTCACCCGGTGAGACCCAGTACTTC	CASSPGETQYF
-	TRBV6-1	-	TRBJ1-6	TGTGCCAGCAGTGAAAGCCACTCACCCCTCCACTTT	CASSESHSPLHF
-	TRBV6-1	-	TRBJ1-1	TGTGCCAGCAGTGAGAGAGGGGCTTTCTTT	CASSERGAFF
-	TRBV27	-	TRBJ2-3	TGTGCCAGCAGTTCTGGGGCTAGCACAGATACGCAGTATTTT	CASSSGASTDTQYF
-	TRBV6-5	TRBD1	TRBJ1-1	TGTGCCAGCAGTAGGGACAGAGATAACACTGAAGCTTTCTTT	CASSRDRDNTEAFF
-	TRBV7-8	-	TRBJ2-5	TGTGCCAGCAGCTTCCTTAGTACAGGGAGGGGAGAGACCCAGTACTTC	CASSFLSTGRGETQYF
-	TRBV6-5	TRBD2	TRBJ2-5	TGTGCCAGCAGCGCCGGACTAGCGGGGGTGGAGACCCAGTACTTC	CASSAGLAGVETQYF
few	TRBV29-1	-	TRBJ2-5	TGCAGCGTTGAATCGTCGGGAATGGAGACCCAGTACTTC	CSVESSGMETQYF
-	TRBV5-5	-	TRBJ1-1	TGTGCCAGCTTAAGGGGAGGTGGCACTGAAGCTTTCTTT	CASLRGGGTEAFF
-	TRBV5-1	TRBD1	TRBJ1-4	TGCGCCAGCAGCCTGGGACAGCATGAAAAACTGTTTTTT	CASSLGQHEKLFF
-	TRBV19	-	TRBJ2-2	TGTGCCAGTACCCTTAAGGAGACCGGGGAGCTGTTTTTT	CASTLKETGELFF
-	TRBV7-8	-	TRBJ2-1	TGTGCCAGCAGCTTAGGTTCAGCGATCTACAATGAGCAGTTCTTC	CASSLGSAIYNEQFF
-	TRBV7-2	-	TRBJ2-3	TGTGCCAGCAGCGCCCCAGCAGATACGCAGTATTTT	CASSAPADTQYF
-	TRBV7-2	-	TRBJ2-5	TGTGCCAGCAGCTTAGGTTTCTCCAGGGGCCAAGAGACCCAGTACTTC	CASSLGFSRGQETQYF
-	TRBV7-9	TRBD1	TRBJ1-2	TGTGCCAGCAGCCTCGGGACAGTTAATGGCTACACCTTC	CASSLGTVNGYTF
-	TRBV27	-	TRBJ1-5	TGTGCCAGCAGTTCTATCAATCAGCCCCAGCATTTT	CASSSINQPQHF
-	TRBV7-9	-	TRBJ2-7	TGTGCCAGCAGCTTAGCTGAGGGAGGCGAGCAGTACTTC	CASSLAEGGEQYF
few	TRBV6-5	-	TRBJ1-6	TGTGCCAGCAGACTACAGGGCCCCTATTCACCCCTCCACTTT	CASRLQGPYSPLHF
-	TRBV19	TRBD1	TRBJ2-1	TGTGCCAGTAGGGAGGGGCGGACAGGGGGGAATGAGCAGTTCTTC	CASREGRTGGNEQFF
-	TRBV7-9	-	TRBJ1-1	TGTGCCAGCAGCCAACTGGTGAACACTGAAGCTTTCTTT	CASSQLVNTEAFF
-	TRBV12-3/TRBV12-4	-	TRBJ1-2	TGTGCCAGCAGTTTACAGGGAGGCTATGGCTACACCTTC	CASSLQGGYGYTF
-	TRBV6-6	TRBD1	TRBJ2-1	TGTGCCAGCAGTTACTCGGGACAGGGGGGTTATGAGCAGTTCTTC	CASSYSGQGGYEQFF